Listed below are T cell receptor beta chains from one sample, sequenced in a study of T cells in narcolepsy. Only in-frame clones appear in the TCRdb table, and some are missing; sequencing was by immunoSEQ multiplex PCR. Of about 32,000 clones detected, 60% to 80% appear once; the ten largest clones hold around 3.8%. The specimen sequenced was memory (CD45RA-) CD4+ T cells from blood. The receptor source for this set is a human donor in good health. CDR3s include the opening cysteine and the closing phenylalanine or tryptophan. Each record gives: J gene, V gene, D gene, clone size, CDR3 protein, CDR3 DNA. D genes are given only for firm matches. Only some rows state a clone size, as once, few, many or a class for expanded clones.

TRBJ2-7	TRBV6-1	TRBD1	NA	CASSVDRGLYEQYF	TGTGCCAGCAGCGTCGACAGGGGGCTCTACGAGCAGTACTTC
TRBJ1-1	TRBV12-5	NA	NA	CASGSYPGRATYTEAFF	TGTGCTAGTGGTTCGTACCCCGGACGAGCTACATACACTGAAGCTTTCTTT
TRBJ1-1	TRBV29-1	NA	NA	CSVGGSNTEAFF	TGCAGCGTGGGGGGATCGAACACTGAAGCTTTCTTT
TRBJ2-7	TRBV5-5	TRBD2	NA	CASSLKTSFSEQYF	TGTGCCAGCAGCTTAAAGACTAGCTTCTCCGAGCAGTACTTC
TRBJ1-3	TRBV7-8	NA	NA	CASSLGGTSSGNTIYF	TGTGCCAGCAGCTTAGGGGGGACAAGCTCTGGAAACACCATATATTTT
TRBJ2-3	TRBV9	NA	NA	CASSVLADPSTDTQYF	TGTGCCAGCAGCGTATTAGCGGATCCTAGCACAGATACGCAGTATTTT
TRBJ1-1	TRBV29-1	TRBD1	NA	CSVEKGGRDTEAFF	TGCAGCGTTGAGAAAGGGGGCCGGGACACTGAAGCTTTCTTT
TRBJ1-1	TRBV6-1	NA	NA	CASSYPYTEAFF	TGTGCCAGCAGTTATCCGTACACTGAAGCTTTCTTT
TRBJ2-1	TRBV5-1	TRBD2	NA	CASSLSSGSSYNEQFF	TGCGCCAGCAGCTTGTCTAGCGGGAGCTCCTACAATGAGCAGTTCTTC
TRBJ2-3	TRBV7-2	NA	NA	CAGSLGTTDTQYF	TGTGCCGGCAGCTTAGGTACGACAGATACGCAGTATTTT
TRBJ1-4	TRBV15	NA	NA	CATSRELIVEKLFF	TGTGCCACCAGCAGAGAACTAATAGTTGAAAAACTGTTTTTT
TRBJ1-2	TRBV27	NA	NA	CASHPGGGALLWGYTF	TGTGCCAGCCACCCCGGGGGCGGTGCGCTACTTTGGGGCTACACCTTC
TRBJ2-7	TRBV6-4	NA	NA	CASSDPRGGASYEQYF	TGTGCCAGCAGTGACCCCCGGGGCGGGGCCTCCTACGAGCAGTACTTC
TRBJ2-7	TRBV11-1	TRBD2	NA	CASSLAGGPSEQYF	TGTGCCAGCAGCTTAGCGGGAGGGCCGAGCGAGCAGTACTTC
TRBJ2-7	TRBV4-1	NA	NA	CASSQDRSDHSYEQYF	TGCGCCAGCAGCCAAGATCGGTCCGACCACTCCTACGAGCAGTACTTC
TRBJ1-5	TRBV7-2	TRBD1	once	CASSDGTGLDQPQHF	TGTGCCAGCAGCGATGGGACAGGGCTAGATCAGCCCCAGCATTTT
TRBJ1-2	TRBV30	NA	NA	CAWSTVGTYGYTF	TGTGCCTGGAGCACGGTCGGGACCTATGGCTACACCTTC
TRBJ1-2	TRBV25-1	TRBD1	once	CASPIRGRDYGYTF	TGTGCCAGCCCCATCAGGGGGCGCGACTATGGCTACACCTTC
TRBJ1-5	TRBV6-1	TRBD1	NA	CASRGQVSNQPQHF	TGTGCCAGCCGGGGACAGGTTAGCAATCAGCCCCAGCATTTT
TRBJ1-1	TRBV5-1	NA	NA	CASSLGDGREAFF	TGCGCCAGCAGCCTAGGCGACGGGCGTGAAGCTTTCTTT
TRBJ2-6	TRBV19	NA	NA	CASSPTGRSGANVLTF	TGTGCCAGTAGTCCGACAGGCCGCTCTGGGGCCAACGTCCTGACTTTC
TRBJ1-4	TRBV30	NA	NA	CAWSSGSPEKLFF	TGTGCCTGGAGTTCGGGTTCCCCTGAAAAACTGTTTTTT
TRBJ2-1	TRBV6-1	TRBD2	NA	CASRPLAGANEQFF	TGTGCCAGCAGACCACTAGCGGGGGCCAATGAGCAGTTCTTC
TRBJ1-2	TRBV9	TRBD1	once	CASSPSPGQAYGYTF	TGTGCCAGCAGCCCATCACCGGGACAGGCTTATGGCTACACCTTC
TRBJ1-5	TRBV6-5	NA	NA	CASSYAPMRSNQPQHF	TGTGCCAGCAGTTACGCCCCAATGCGTAGCAATCAGCCCCAGCATTTT
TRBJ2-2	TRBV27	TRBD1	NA	CASSVDRITGELFF	TGTGCCAGCAGTGTGGACAGGATCACCGGGGAGCTGTTTTTT
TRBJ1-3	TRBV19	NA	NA	CASSLSGNTIYF	TGTGCCAGTAGTCTCTCTGGAAACACCATATATTTT
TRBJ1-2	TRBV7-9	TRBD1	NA	CASLEGQGALTF	TGTGCCAGCCTGGAAGGGCAGGGGGCTCTTACCTTC
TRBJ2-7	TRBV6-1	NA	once	CASSRDGTYYEQYF	TGTGCCAGCAGTCGGGACGGAACCTACTACGAGCAGTACTTC
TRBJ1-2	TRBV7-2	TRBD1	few	CASSDRVESYGYTF	TGTGCCAGCAGCGACAGGGTAGAGAGCTATGGCTACACCTTC
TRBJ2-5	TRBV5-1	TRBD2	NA	CASSGTSGRFQETQYF	TGCGCCAGCAGCGGGACTAGCGGGAGGTTCCAAGAGACCCAGTACTTC
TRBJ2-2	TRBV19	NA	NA	CASRSGQNTGELFF	TGTGCCAGTAGATCGGGACAGAACACCGGGGAGCTGTTTTTT
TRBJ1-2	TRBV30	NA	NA	CAWSGVTVLPDGYTF	TGTGCCTGGAGTGGCGTGACGGTACTTCCTGATGGCTACACCTTC
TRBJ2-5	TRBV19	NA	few	CASRAELTAETQYF	TGTGCCAGTAGGGCCGAACTTACCGCGGAGACCCAGTACTTC
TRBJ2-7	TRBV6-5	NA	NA	CASRDSASYEQYF	TGTGCCAGCCGGGACTCCGCCTCCTACGAGCAGTACTTC
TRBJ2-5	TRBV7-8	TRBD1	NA	CASSTGQHQETQYF	TGTGCCAGCAGCACGGGACAGCACCAAGAGACCCAGTACTTC
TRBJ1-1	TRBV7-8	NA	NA	CASSLRVKAPGVGLNTEAFF	TGTGCCAGCAGCTTAAGGGTTAAGGCACCAGGGGTCGGCTTGAACACTGAAGCTTTCTTT
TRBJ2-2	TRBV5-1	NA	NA	CASSVKGGTGELFF	TGCGCCAGCAGCGTGAAAGGGGGTACCGGGGAGCTGTTTTTT
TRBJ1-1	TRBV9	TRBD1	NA	CASSAKRDRENTEAFF	TGTGCCAGCAGCGCCAAGAGGGACAGGGAGAACACTGAAGCTTTCTTT
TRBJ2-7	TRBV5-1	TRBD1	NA	CASSLANTGTDRYEQYF	TGCGCCAGCAGCTTGGCGAATACCGGGACAGACCGCTACGAGCAGTACTTC
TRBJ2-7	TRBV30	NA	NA	CAWRGMRGSTYEQYF	TGTGCCTGGAGAGGAATGCGGGGCAGTACCTACGAGCAGTACTTC
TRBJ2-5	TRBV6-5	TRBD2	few	CASSSGTSGNGETQYF	TGTGCCAGCAGTTCCGGGACTAGCGGGAACGGGGAGACCCAGTACTTC
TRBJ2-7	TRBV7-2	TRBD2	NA	CASSGAGGPSPEQYF	TGTGCCAGCAGCGGAGCGGGAGGGCCATCTCCTGAGCAGTACTTC
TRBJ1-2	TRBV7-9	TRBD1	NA	CASSLGGQGARYGYTF	TGTGCCAGCAGCTTAGGGGGACAGGGGGCGAGATATGGCTACACCTTC